This entry lists 21 T cell receptor beta chains sequenced from one sample in a study of neurological immune-mediated disorders. TCRdb fed the 5' RACE reads into MiXCR, producing one record per CDR3 protein. The sample has roughly 42,000 distinct CDR3 sequences; about 13% are singletons. Time point: longitudinal time-point 3. What was sequenced was PBMCs. The receptor set was obtained from a man under 40 in good health.

This clonotype was counted at least ten times. The chain recombines TRBV11-2 with TRBJ2-7; TRBD2 aligns across 11 bases. The CDR3 consists of 16 residues. Per the germline V gene, CDR1 is SGHAT and CDR2 is FQNNGV. J lost 2 bases, V lost 5 bases, and 8 bases had no gene match. The CDR3 reads CASSPPLSGRAYEQYF. The DNA of the CDR3 is TGTGCCAGCAGCCCCCCCCTTAGCGGGAGGGCCTACGAGCAGTACTTC.

J is TRBJ2-7 and V is TRBV28; 11 bases fit TRBD2. The CDR3 sequence is 15 residues long. V dropped 5 bases and J dropped 2; count of bases not matched to a gene: 5. Germline V gene sequence: CDR1 MDHEN, CDR2 SYDVKM. Here the CDR3 DNA reads TGTGCCAGCAGTCCATGTAGCGGGAGGGCCTACGAGCAGTACTTC. Encoded protein: CASSPCSGRAYEQYF.

This clonotype was counted ten times or more. The chain carries TRBV5-5 and TRBJ2-5, with a tentative D call TRBD2 (6 bases). Trimming stripped 3 bases from V and 3 bases from J, with 18 bases between. The CDR3 length is 16 residues. Germline lookup yields CDR1 SGHKS and CDR2 YYEKEE (reference sequence). In DNA form, the CDR3 reads TGTGCCAGCAGCTACACACCGGGACTCCCTGAAGAGACCCAGTACTTC. Amino acids: CASSYTPGLPEETQYF.

This clonotype has ten or more counts. The gene calls are TRBV7-3 and TRBJ2-5; TRBD1 agrees at 8 bases. The CDR3 is 14 residues long. Germline loops: CDR1 SGHTA, CDR2 FQGTGA. V was pared by 5 bases and J by 7 bases, with 9 bases of the junction left unmatched. The CDR3 is CASSADRAGGTQYF. The DNA of the CDR3 is TGTGCCAGCAGCGCGGACAGGGCCGGGGGGACCCAGTACTTC.

This clonotype has at least ten counts. This sequence joins TRBV7-2 and TRBJ2-1, with D perhaps TRBD2 (5 bases). V gave up 2 bases and J gave up 6 bases, with 26 bases separating them. The CDR3 contains 19 residues. In germline, CDR1 is SGHTA, CDR2 FQGNSA. CDR3 amino acids: CASSLKVGSGAQRSNEQFF. As DNA, the CDR3 is TGTGCCAGCAGCTTAAAAGTCGGAAGCGGCGCCCAAAGGAGCAATGAGCAGTTCTTC.

This clonotype was detected ten times or more. The CDR3 DNA sequence: TGTGCCAGCAGTTTCCCCCGACTAGCGGGAGAGGGGGCCAAAAACATTCAGTACTTC. Encoded protein: CASSFPRLAGEGAKNIQYF. The gene calls are TRBV28 and TRBJ2-4, with 12 bases matching TRBD2. Trimming at V came to 3 bases and at J to 1 base, leaving 10 bases not matched to a gene. Germline lookup yields CDR1 MDHEN and CDR2 SYDVKM. The length of the CDR3 is 19 residues.

This clonotype was found many times. CDR3 coding DNA: TGCGCCAGCAGCTTAGCAGGGGCTAAAGATACGCAGTATTTT. As protein: CASSLAGAKDTQYF. The V gene is TRBV5-1, the J gene TRBJ2-3; D perhaps matches TRBD1 (6 bases). Trimming stripped 2 bases from V and 5 bases from J, with 12 bases between. Germline CDR1 reads SGHRS; CDR2 reads YFSETQ. This CDR3 has 14 residues.

In its sample, this clonotype was seen many times. V gene TRBV3-1 combines with J gene TRBJ1-5, with unresolved D. The V and J ends lost 0 bases and 4 bases respectively, with 10 bases between them. CDR1 and CDR2 (germline): LGHDT, YNNKEL (reference sequence). This CDR3 is built from 15 residues. The CDR3: CASSQDGGVNQPQHF. In DNA form, the CDR3 reads TGTGCCAGCAGCCAAGATGGCGGGGTGAATCAGCCCCAGCATTTT.

This clonotype was detected many times. The V gene is TRBV7-6, the J gene TRBJ1-5; D may be TRBD1 (5 bases). This CDR3 is 14 amino acids long. CDR1 is SGHVS and CDR2 is FNYEAQ in the germline V gene. Trimming shortened V by 2 bases and J by 2 bases, and 7 bases separated the two germline ends. CDR3 in DNA: TGTGCCAGCAGCTTACAGGGAGGCAATCAGCCCCAGCATTTT. It specifies CASSLQGGNQPQHF.

This clonotype was found many times. The rearrangement joins TRBV12-3 or TRBV12-4 to TRBJ2-1; D perhaps matches TRBD2 (5 bases). V was trimmed by 6 bases and J by 5 bases, leaving 14 bases between them. The CDR3 totals 14 residues. CDR3 sequence (DNA): TGTGCCAGCAGGAAGACTAATGCGGACAATGAGCAGTTCTTC. As protein: CASRKTNADNEQFF.

This clonotype was detected many times. The CDR3 region is CASSLGGLAGGSSSYNEQFF. The CDR3 DNA is TGTGCCAGCAGCTTAGGGGGACTAGCGGGAGGCTCCAGCTCCTACAATGAGCAGTTCTTC. The V gene is TRBV11-2, the J gene TRBJ2-1; 15 bases map to TRBD2. The germline gives CDR1 SGHAT, CDR2 FQNNGV. The CDR3 is 20 residues long. Trimming took 1 base from V and 0 from J; bases not matched to a gene: 7.

This clonotype has ten or more counts. The V and J genes are TRBV29-1 and TRBJ2-4; 13 nucleotides match TRBD2. In germline, CDR1 is SQVTM, CDR2 ANQGSEA. Trimming cost V 6 bases and J 8 bases; bases outside gene matches: 4. CDR3 length: 13 amino acids. CDR3 bases: TGCAGCGTACGGACTAGCGGGAGTGACATTCAGTACTTC. It translates to CSVRTSGSDIQYF.

V gene TRBV6-5 combines with J gene TRBJ2-1; D remains ambiguous. V was cut by 0 bases and J by 0 bases, with 12 bases left in between. Germline lookup yields CDR1 MNHEY and CDR2 SVGAGI. The CDR3 is made up of 17 amino acids. Here the CDR3 reads CASSYSGGVRSYNEQFF. For the CDR3, the DNA is TGTGCCAGCAGTTACTCGGGCGGAGTCCGCTCCTACAATGAGCAGTTCTTC.

This clonotype showed up many times. This sequence joins TRBV5-1 and TRBJ1-1, with D possibly being TRBD1 (6 bases). The CDR3 contains 15 residues. The ends were cut back, 4 bases at V and 3 bases at J, with 16 bases in the middle. Per the germline V gene, CDR1 is SGHRS and CDR2 is YFSETQ. CDR3 DNA sequence: TGCGCCAGCAGCGCCGGGACATTGGGGGACACTGAAGCTTTCTTT. Protein sequence: CASSAGTLGDTEAFF.

This clonotype has ten or more counts. The chain is built from TRBV4-1 and TRBJ2-5; 9 positions match TRBD2. CDR1 and CDR2 from the germline V gene are MGHRA and YSYEKL. The CDR3 spans 16 residues. V gave up 0 bases and J gave up 5 bases; unmatched junction bases: 7. The CDR3 loop reads CASSQDRASGMETQYF. In DNA form, the CDR3 reads TGCGCCAGCAGCCAAGATAGAGCTAGCGGGATGGAGACCCAGTACTTC.

This clonotype was seen at least ten times. This sequence joins TRBV4-1 and TRBJ1-4, with D maybe TRBD1 (6 bases). The CDR3 extends over 16 amino acids. Per germline, CDR1 MGHRA and CDR2 YSYEKL. Trimming pared 3 bases from V and 5 bases from J, leaving 16 bases between. CDR3 bases: TGCGCCAGCAGCCACGTAGTGACAGGAGAGAATGAAAAACTGTTTTTT. Protein product: CASSHVVTGENEKLFF.

This clonotype was seen ten or more times. The chain is built from TRBV5-6 and TRBJ2-1; 7 nucleotides line up with TRBD1. V lost 4 bases and J lost 0; bases outside the gene matches: 10. Germline loops: CDR1 SGHDT, CDR2 YYEEEE. The CDR3 covers 17 residues. The CDR3 reads CASSLRDSPSSYNEQFF. DNA for the CDR3: TGTGCCAGCAGCCTGAGGGACAGTCCTAGCTCCTACAATGAGCAGTTCTTC.

This clonotype was counted ten times or more. The V gene is TRBV21-1, the J gene TRBJ1-2. TRBV21-1 is an annotated pseudogene. CDR3 length: 14 amino acids. CDR3 nucleotide sequence: TGTGCCAGCAGCAAAAATATAGGATTAGATGGCTACACCTTC. Translation: CASSKNIGLDGYTF.

Ten or more counts support this clonotype. Here the CDR3 DNA reads TGTGCCAGCGGGCACGGGGGCGCGATCTACGAGCAGTACTTC. It encodes CASGHGGAIYEQYF. V gene TRBV12-3 or TRBV12-4 combines with J gene TRBJ2-7; D may match TRBD1 or TRBD2 (6 bases each). The CDR3 sequence is 14 residues long. Trimming removed 8 bases at V and 3 bases at J, with 17 bases between.

The genes are TRBV20-1 and TRBJ2-3, with 7 bases aligning to TRBD2. Germline trimming cut 2 bases from V and 3 bases from J; bases unmatched to any gene: 8. Germline V gene lookup returns CDR1 DFQATT and CDR2 SNEGSKA (reference sequence). The CDR3 extends over 15 amino acids. DNA for the CDR3: TGCAGTGCTAGATGCGGGGGAGGGTGGACAGATACGCAGTATTTT. Translated, it gives CSARCGGGWTDTQYF.

This clonotype was recorded many times. V and J are TRBV20-1 and TRBJ2-3; D is undetermined. The CDR3 sequence is 10 residues long. V lost 5 bases and J lost 3, with 3 bases in between. Germline V gives CDR1 DFQATT, CDR2 SNEGSKA (reference sequence). CDR3 coding DNA: TGCAGTGCTTATACAGATACGCAGTATTTT. Its protein is CSAYTDTQYF.